The 3 T cell receptor beta chains presented below share a single source sample, sequenced in a study of blood T cell repertoires in COVID-19 (TCRdb year 2020). The method behind the library was the immunoSEQ multiplex PCR assay. TCRdb's version of the immuneACCESS table is confined to in-frame rearrangements and falls short of the full clone set. An unresolved V gene accounts for under half of the shortfall where checked; the remainder is of unknown origin. The sample table contains more than 95,000 clones; only one count was recorded for roughly 80% of them. The ten most abundant clones make up approximately 15% of the sample. The sequencing sample was made of peripheral blood. The receptor set was obtained from a woman over 75 with acute or convalescent COVID-19.

The chain recombines TRBV7-8 with TRBJ2-1; 7 bases align to TRBD2. The CDR3 runs to 15 residues. Germline CDR1 is SGHVS and CDR2 is FQNEAQ. The V gene end was trimmed by 2 bases and the J gene end by 0 bases; junction bases not matched to a gene: 1. CDR3 sequence: CASSLSSGSYNEQFF. In DNA, the CDR3 is TGTGCCAGCAGCTTATCTAGCGGCTCCTACAATGAGCAGTTCTTC.

This chain joins TRBV14 and TRBJ1-1, with TRBD1 matching over 7 bases. The CDR3 runs to 13 residues. Germline V lookup: CDR1 SGHDN, CDR2 FVKESK. Germline trimming cut 2 bases from V and 11 bases from J; bases unmatched to any gene: 8. CDR3 coding DNA: TGTGCCAGCAGCCAAAAGGCAGGGGGTTTGGCTTTCTTT. It yields the protein CASSQKAGGLAFF.

The chain joins TRBV6-6 to TRBJ1-2; D possibly corresponds to TRBD1 (6 bases). The germline gives CDR1 MNHNY, CDR2 SVGAGI (reference sequence). Trimming left V 4 bases short and J 4 bases short, with 16 bases between. The CDR3 is made up of 15 amino acids. CDR3 sequence reads: CASSFPGAGGYGYTF. For the CDR3, the DNA is TGTGCCAGCAGTTTTCCAGGGGCGGGCGGCTATGGCTACACCTTC.